This T cell receptor (beta chain) was recorded in a study of CD8+CD57+ T cells in acquired aplastic anemia. As for the study in general: The study obtained an average of about 3.1 ug of DNA from sorted CD4+ and CD8+ cells.

TCR beta VDJ and CDR3 profiles were obtained from a genomic DNA template. TCRdb redid the calling of the reads with MiXCR, one entry per CDR3 protein. The sample lists more than 250,000 distinct CDR3 sequences, roughly 82% occurring once. All patients picked for sequencing had shown, by flow cytometry, an expansion of CD8+CD57+ cells. The enrolled patients all had severe acquired aplastic anemia. Only a few counts were recorded for this clonotype. Its cognate antigen is unknown. Study-level results: Significant differences in CD8+ Simpson's diversity were not observed between patients and controls. Around 29 shared CD8+ CDR3s appeared highly expressed within patients' immunodominant clones.

V lost 5 bases, J lost 3 bases, and 8 bases lay in between. Germline CDR1 is WNHNN and CDR2 is SYGVQD (reference sequence). CDR3 length: 14 amino acids. The V gene is TRBV10-1, the J gene TRBJ1-6; D is unresolved. The sequence came from a human donor with aplastic anemia. The specimen was sorted CD4+, CD8+, or CD8+CD57+ T cells (not recorded which) from PBMCs. CDR3 bases: TGCGCCAGCAGTATGGAAGGCTATAATTCACCCCTCCACTTT. Translated, it gives CASSMEGYNSPLHF.